These 3 T cell receptor beta chains came from one sample sequenced in a study of technical replicates of blood from a handful of donors. Measured with immunoSEQ multiplex PCR; TCRdb has only the in-frame clones, and not every one. The sample shows some 71,000 clones, approximately 96% of them seen only once. The sample taken for sequencing was T cells isolated from PBMCs. Source of these receptors: a human donor in good health.

V gene TRBV5-6 combines with J gene TRBJ1-2, with D possibly TRBD1 on 6 matching bases. The V and J ends lost 3 bases and 6 bases respectively, with 18 bases between them. This CDR3 spans 15 amino acids. The germline CDR1 and CDR2 sequences are SGHDT and YYEEEE. As DNA, the CDR3 is TGTGCCAGCAGCTGGGGGCGGGGAGGGTTGGATGGCTACACCTTC. Its translation: CASSWGRGGLDGYTF.

This clone showed up just a few times. The rearrangement links TRBV29-1 to TRBJ2-2; possibly TRBD2 for D (7 bases). Germline V CDR1 and CDR2: SQVTM, ANQGSEA. The CDR3 spans 14 residues. V dropped 4 bases and J dropped 7 bases, with 16 bases sitting between them. CDR3 nucleotides: TGCAGCGTTGGGGGAGTCGGGGGGCACGGGGAGCTGTTTTTT. Amino acid sequence: CSVGGVGGHGELFF.

The J gene is TRBJ2-1, the V gene TRBV5-1, with D hard to call. The CDR3 contains 17 residues. Germline CDR1 is SGHRS and CDR2 is YFSETQ. Trimming removed 2 bases at V and 6 bases at J, with 21 bases between. The CDR3 spells CASSFTDELAVGNEQFF. DNA for the CDR3: TGCGCCAGCAGCTTTACCGACGAGTTGGCGGTGGGCAATGAGCAGTTCTTC.